This note documents a single TCR beta chain sequence. Its antigen has not been determined. Nothing much larger sits one base from this clone, and base qualities are not available. A patient counted as having stable hyperthyroidism if there was no progression to ophthalmopathy within 18 months of follow-up. The hyperthyroidism patients were 18 to 65 years old and newly diagnosed, with a disease duration of less than 2 months. Anyone with other autoimmune diseases, uncontrolled infections, pregnancy or lactation was excluded from the study. Clinical symptoms, serum thyroxine, TRAb, thyroid ultrasound and orbital computed tomography formed the basis of the diagnosis. Using Ficoll-Paque density gradient centrifugation, PBMCs were isolated from 9 to 10 ml of fresh peripheral blood. Total RNA was extracted using Trizol reagent, and RNA quality was checked on an Agilent 2100 Bioanalyzer. V was cut back by 1 base and J by 2 bases, leaving a gap of 21 bases between them. From the germline V gene (reference sequence), CDR1 is SGHAT and CDR2 is FQDESV. The CDR3 sequence holds 18 residues, the cysteine and phenylalanine included. Only the CDR3 portion is preserved as DNA: 54 bases, with reading frame beginning at the first base.

The data stem from a study of Graves' ophthalmopathy and Graves' hyperthyroidism (dated by TCRdb to 2017 to 2018). Turning to the overall study: Peripheral blood was collected at initial diagnosis, before any treatment. The study used signatures of the TCR beta repertoire to tell Graves' ophthalmopathy apart from Graves' hyperthyroidism and to predict which patients would progress to ophthalmopathy. In total, approximately 130 blood samples were TCR-sequenced: some 43 ophthalmopathy, some 72 hyperthyroidism and approximately 17 hyperthyroidism-to-ophthalmopathy patients. To explore V-J signatures that distinguish ophthalmopathy from hyperthyroidism, a discovery set of under 110 patients was enrolled, made up of approximately 45 with ophthalmopathy and some 60 with stable hyperthyroidism. An independent validation cohort comprised 18 hyperthyroidism patients and over 15 patients who later progressed from hyperthyroidism to ophthalmopathy. T-cell repertoires of thyroid tissue and blood were compared in about 6 hyperthyroidism patients. Following sample collection, hyperthyroidism patients were given methimazole at a starting dose of 30 mg daily, and ophthalmopathy patients were given high-dose intravenous methylprednisolone. The 80 to 100 discovery patients were randomly divided into training and test sets at a 7:3 ratio.

Overall study results and their limits: Sample size was not statistically predetermined, and group allocation was not concealed from the investigators. In cross-validation, the 13-signature model distinguished ophthalmopathy from stable hyperthyroidism with around 90% sensitivity and approximately 81% specificity, while in the test set the corresponding values were approximately 79% and 70%. In validation, the model predicted ophthalmopathy progression with more than 55% sensitivity and less than 80% specificity; roughly 11 predicted patients were CT-confirmed with GO in a median of around 6.5 months. Among expanded thyroid clonotypes with frequency above 0.001, most also showed up in blood, which suggests that blood repertoires may reflect the thyroid immune response.

For repertoire sequencing, the TCR beta CDR3 regions were amplified from RNA transcripts. The first round was an RT-PCR using HTBI primers with the Qiagen OneStep RT-PCR kit, and this first round was followed by a second-round multiplex PCR, then size selection and purification. The libraries underwent paired-end sequencing with 100 bp reads on an Illumina HiSeq2000. Per the authors' processing: SOAPnuke was used to process the reads, throwing out any read that had adapters, had uncalled bases, had a mean Phred below 15, or lacked an exact constant-primer or identifier match. COPE v1.2.5 was used to merge the high-quality paired reads. Unique nucleotide sequences were defined as clonotypes and aligned to IMGT TRB V, D and J references using MiTCR v1.1. The analysis was limited to V-J combinations with a frequency above 0.0001, which together covered just over 98% of the repertoires. For each V-J combination, a TCR clonal expansion and chaos score was defined as the ratio of F50 clonal expansion to chaos observed in the TCRdist matrix. Features were reduced by Welch's t-statistics and random forest to 10 to 15 V-J combinations, which fed a naive Bayes classifier. Thyroid-blood repertoire similarity was quantified with the Morisita-Horn index. In-frame beta chains were kept once TCRdb had trimmed the public reads at Q25 with fastp and called clones with MiXCR. Each CDR3 protein appears once, grouped with its most common genes and DNA. TCRdb's processing, not the authors', yielded these V and J calls. Recorded for this sample are hundreds of thousands of distinct CDR3 sequences; about a fifth of them occurred a single time. The ten largest clones represent about 6.6% of the sample.

This TCR was sampled from a woman under 30 with stable Graves' hyperthyroidism. Some clones in this sample may be carry-over from other donors' samples. Donor details come from another sample of the same person, matched by shared clones. The chain is assembled from TRBV11-1 and TRBJ2-7; tentative D gene TRBD1, with 6 bases matching. The sample consisted of peripheral blood. In nucleotides, the sequence is TGTGCCAGCAGCTTAGTAGGGGGTGAGTGGGACACAACCTACGAGCAGTACTTC. It translates as CASSLVGGEWDTTYEQYF.